This T cell receptor beta chain was identified during a study of blood T cell repertoires in COVID-19. Study context: T cells, B-cell-depleted T cells, or PBMCs supplied cDNA or gDNA.

Germline-derived CDR1 and CDR2 are KGHDR and SFDVKD. V gave up 7 bases and J gave up 4 bases; unmatched junction bases: 2. CDR3 length: 13 residues. Profiling relied on immunoSEQ multiplex PCR, and the TCRdb table lists in-frame clones only, not all of them. Of some 340,000 clones listed, around 87% are singletons. The V gene is TRBV24-1, the J gene TRBJ1-4, with TRBD1 matching over 7 bases. The source of this sequence is a woman aged 25 to 39 who had recovered from COVID-19. Material: PBMCs or T cells enriched from blood (not recorded which). The CDR3 here is CATSQGDNEKLFF. In nucleotides, the CDR3 is TGTGCCACCAGCCAGGGGGATAATGAAAAACTGTTTTTT.